This T cell receptor (beta chain) was obtained from a study of blood T cell repertoires in COVID-19. This CDR3 region has 14 residues. Some clones are missing from TCRdb's copy, which holds only in-frame ones; the method was immunoSEQ multiplex PCR. Among some 80,000 clones listed, over 65% were seen once. The sequence was obtained from a human donor in a cohort sampled during active COVID-19. V is TRBV21-1 and J is TRBJ2-1; the DNA was not used to check the table's D call, TRBD1. TRBV21-1 is reported as a pseudogene. Sequencing was done on a sample of peripheral blood. CDR3 protein: CACLGRVSYNEQFF. The DNA for the CDR3 is TGTGCCTGCCTTGGCAGGGTGTCCTACAATGAGCAGTTCTTC.